This TCR beta chain was sequenced in a study of shared clonotypes between healthy human individuals. Whole-study results and caveats: Only blood was sampled; tissue repertoires likely differ.

The CDR3 covers 18 residues. J lost 5 bases, V lost 0 bases, and 11 bases had no gene match. Germline-derived CDR1 and CDR2 are MDHEN and SYDVKM. This clone was observed once. What it binds is not known. Here immunoSEQ multiplex PCR was the method, and the copy in TCRdb shows in-frame clones only, minus some. This table has 2 million to 2.5 million clones, 80% to 95% appearing once. This clonotype originated in a man aged 18 to 30 in good health. Some clones in this sample may be carry-over from other donors' samples. The rearrangement uses TRBV28 and TRBJ2-3; 10 bases map to TRBD1. The source material was naive CD4+ T cells from PBMCs. Subset defined: CD45RA+ positively selected. For the CDR3, the DNA is TGTGCCAGCAGTTTATGGGGCCCTAGACAGGGGGCCGAAGATACGCAGTATTTT. Protein sequence: CASSLWGPRQGAEDTQYF.